The entry below describes one T cell receptor (beta chain). The authors' processing: Amplifying reference gene primers gave estimates of nucleated cell counts. Some clones are missing from TCRdb's copy, which holds only in-frame ones; the method was immunoSEQ multiplex PCR. D and trimming were read from the DNA, whereas the V and J calls and clone size are those reported in that table. This sample yields 20,000 to 25,000 clones, of which more than 70% are seen a single time; about 10% belongs to the top ten. This sample was taken from a study of blood T cell repertoires in COVID-19. As for the study in general: Samples representing acute and convalescent COVID-19 were sourced from the United States, Italy and Spain. T cells, B-cell-depleted T cells, or PBMCs provided the cDNA or gDNA that served as material.

This CDR3 contains 16 residues. Germline CDR1 MNHEY, CDR2 SVGAGI. V was pared by 4 bases and J by 12 bases, with 27 bases between. The V gene is TRBV6-5, the J gene TRBJ1-2; D remains ambiguous. The sequencing input was peripheral blood. This TCR was sampled from a human donor in a cohort sampled during active COVID-19. The donor label of this sample is uncertain. DNA of the CDR3: TGTGCCAGCAGTTCTCCCTTCACGAACCCCCAAGGAGGCCACACCTTC. Protein product: CASSSPFTNPQGGHTF.